These 27 T cell receptor beta chains were all obtained from the same sample, sequenced in a study of blood T cells in healthy people across ages (dated by TCRdb to the mid-2010s). Library construction relied on 5' RACE. Sequencing used an Illumina HiSeq 2500. A second PCR of about 6 to 12 cycles was run with a J-beta primer mix and a sample-barcoded 5' primer. The public sequencing data were trimmed at Q25 with fastp and processed into clonotypes with MiXCR by TCRdb, which kept only in-frame beta chains. When rows share a CDR3 protein, they turn into one entry using the most common DNA and genes. The sample data list around 800,000 distinct CDR3 sequences, and about 55% of these were observed just once. The ten largest account for about 42% of the sample. The sample comprised blood. The source of these receptors is an elderly man in good health.

This chain links TRBV2 with TRBJ2-3; a possible D gene is TRBD2 (6 bases). The germline V gene has CDR1 SNHLY and CDR2 FYNNEI. The ends were cut back, 2 bases at V and 4 bases at J, with 13 bases in the middle. This CDR3 is 15 amino acids long. The CDR3 DNA reads TGTGCCAGCAGTGAACTAGGAGGGGATGCAGATACGCAGTATTTT. It is translated as CASSELGGDADTQYF.

V is TRBV5-6 and J is TRBJ2-7; TRBD2 matches at 8 bases. The J call may be in error: the DNA end matches TRBJ2-5 better. The CDR3 runs 15 residues. Germline-derived CDR1 and CDR2 are SGHDT and YYEEEE. The CDR3: CASSFQAGALETQYF. CDR3 nucleotides: TGTGCCAGCAGCTTTCAAGCGGGAGCACTAGAGACCCAGTACTTC.

V gene TRBV5-1 combines with J gene TRBJ2-1; 14 nucleotides line up with TRBD2. This CDR3 spans 15 amino acids. V gave up 7 bases and J gave up 3 bases; unmatched junction bases: 3. The germline V gene encodes CDR1 SGHRS and CDR2 YFSETQ. In DNA, the CDR3 is TGCGCCAGCGGGACTAGCGGGGGTATCTACAATGAGCAGTTCTTC. Translated, it gives CASGTSGGIYNEQFF.

V and J are TRBV27 and TRBJ2-7, with 8 bases lining up with TRBD2. Germline trimming cut 4 bases from V and 7 bases from J; bases unmatched to any gene: 12. Germline V CDR1 and CDR2: MNHEY, SMNVEV (reference sequence). The CDR3 loop spans 15 amino acids. The CDR3 is CASSWTSSSYNEQYF. In nucleotides, the CDR3 is TGTGCCAGCAGTTGGACTAGCAGTTCCTACAATGAGCAGTACTTC.

Comment on this clonotype: At one end, the junction sequence differs from germline, possibly due to a read error. This chain joins TRBV7-9 and TRBJ2-7, with D hard to call. The CDR3 loop spans 14 amino acids. The germline V gene has CDR1 SEHNR and CDR2 FQNEAQ (reference sequence). DNA of the CDR3: TGTACCAGCAGTTTCCGGGCCGCAACCTACGAGCAGTACTTC. It specifies CTSSFRAATYEQYF.

This clonotype has at least ten counts. V and J are TRBV7-2 and TRBJ2-1, with 7 nucleotides matching TRBD1. This CDR3 is 14 amino acids long. Germline loops: CDR1 SGHTA, CDR2 FQGNSA. With 5 bases clipped from V and 2 bases from J, the junction kept 3 bases outside the gene matches. CDR3 nucleotides: TGTGCCAGCAGCCGGGGACAGACCTACAATGAGCAGTTCTTC. Its translation is CASSRGQTYNEQFF.

This clonotype has a handful of counts. The genes are TRBV28 and TRBJ2-7; no reliable D call. The CDR3 has 15 amino acids. Trimming removed 5 bases at V and 4 bases at J, with 18 bases between. Per the germline V gene, CDR1 is MDHEN and CDR2 is SYDVKM. DNA of the CDR3: TGTGCCAGCAGTCCCTCATCAGAGGCGGATTACGAGCAGTACTTC. Its translation: CASSPSSEADYEQYF.

The chain links TRBV5-1 to TRBJ2-5, with D possibly matching TRBD2 (5 bases). The germline V and J ends were trimmed by 6 bases and 3 bases, with 18 bases remaining between them. The CDR3 has 15 residues. Germline-derived CDR1 and CDR2 are SGHRS and YFSETQ. The CDR3 sequence is CASTLLGLAEETQYF. The CDR3 nucleotides are TGCGCCAGCACCCTACTCGGGCTAGCTGAAGAGACCCAGTACTTC. Looking up the rest from reference TRBV5-1 and TRBJ2-5 gives the full variable domain: KAGVTQTPRYLIKTRGQQVTLSCSPISGHRSVSWYQQTPGQGLQFLFEYFSETQRNKGNFPGRFSGRQFSNSRSEMNVSTLELGDSALYLCASTLLGLAEETQYFGPGTRLLVL.

This chain joins TRBV12-3 or TRBV12-4 and TRBJ2-1; the D is unclear. The CDR3 is 13 amino acids. V shed 5 bases and J shed 15 bases, with 20 bases lying between them. CDR3 DNA sequence: TGTGCCAGCAGTGCAGCCCCCCGCCGGTGGGTGTTCTTC. Translated: CASSAAPRRWVFF.

The genes are TRBV20-1 and TRBJ2-3; TRBD2 agrees at 12 bases. The CDR3 is made up of 13 amino acids. Germline CDR1 and CDR2: DFQATT and SNEGSKA (reference sequence). V was clipped by 8 bases and J by 0 bases; unmatched bases: 0. The chain's CDR3 is CSLAGGSTDTQYF. For the CDR3, the DNA is TGCAGTCTAGCGGGAGGGAGCACAGATACGCAGTATTTT.

The rearrangement uses TRBV7-9 and TRBJ1-2; D might be TRBD1 (5 bases). Trimming took 7 bases from V and 4 from J, leaving 13 bases between them. This CDR3 is 13 amino acids long. The germline CDR1 and CDR2 sequences are SEHNR and FQNEAQ (reference sequence). The CDR3 DNA sequence: TGTGCCAGCACTACCGGGGGAGGCTATGGCTACACCTTC. Its translation is CASTTGGGYGYTF.

This clonotype has more than one count but fewer than ten. The V and J genes are TRBV28 and TRBJ1-6; no reliable D call. Per the germline V gene, CDR1 is MDHEN and CDR2 is SYDVKM. Trimming shortened V by 2 bases and J by 10 bases, and 15 bases separated the two germline ends. This CDR3 has 15 amino acids. CDR3 protein: CASSLVQAYDSPLHF. DNA for the CDR3: TGTGCCAGCAGTTTAGTCCAGGCGTATGACTCACCCCTCCACTTT.

To note about this clonotype: The junction departs from the called germline gene at one end, perhaps through a read error. The chain recombines TRBV6-5 with TRBJ2-1, with TRBD1 matching over 8 bases. The CDR3 loop spans 15 amino acids. The germline V gene encodes CDR1 MNHEY and CDR2 SVGAGI. The CDR3: CVSSRLDRVNNEQFF. CDR3 nucleotide sequence: TGTGTCAGCAGTCGCCTGGACAGGGTTAACAATGAGCAGTTCTTC.

The V call is TRBV4-2, the J call TRBJ2-3; TRBD2 aligns across 11 bases. The germline CDR1 and CDR2 sequences are LGHNA and YNFKEQ. This CDR3 contains 14 residues. The trim removed 1 base at V and 6 bases at J, leaving 0 bases unmatched. As DNA, the CDR3 is TGTGCCAGCAGCCAAGCTAGCGGGAGGGATACGCAGTATTTT. It translates to CASSQASGRDTQYF.

The count of this clonotype is one. This chain uses TRBV10-3 with TRBJ2-3; perhaps D is TRBD1 or TRBD2 (5 bases each). V dropped 10 bases and J dropped 1 base, with 9 bases sitting between them. Germline CDR1 reads ENHRY; CDR2 reads SYGVKD. This CDR3 is 12 amino acids long. DNA of the CDR3: TGTGCCACCGGGGCGGGCACAGATACGCAGTATTTT. Translating it yields CATGAGTDTQYF.

The V gene is TRBV27, the J gene TRBJ2-1; TRBD2 aligns across 8 bases. The CDR3 extends over 15 amino acids. Germline V lookup: CDR1 MNHEY, CDR2 SMNVEV (reference sequence). V shed 2 bases, J shed 7 bases, and the junction held 7 bases outside the gene matches. The CDR3 region is CASSLVSGSFNEQFF. The CDR3, as DNA: TGTGCCAGCAGTTTAGTAAGCGGGAGCTTTAATGAGCAGTTCTTC.

The V and J genes are TRBV6-6 and TRBJ2-1, with D possibly being TRBD1 (6 bases). TRBJ2-7 explains the end of the DNA better; the J call may be wrong. The CDR3 is 17 amino acids. The V gene's germline CDR1 is MNHNY and CDR2 SVGAGI (reference sequence). CDR3 amino acids: CASRGQQPVSSYNEQYF. As DNA, the CDR3 is TGTGCCAGCAGAGGACAGCAGCCGGTTAGCTCCTACAATGAGCAGTACTTC.

The chain links TRBV5-6 to TRBJ2-1; 14 bases align to TRBD2. J lost 7 bases, V lost 1 base, and 4 bases had no gene match. Germline V gene sequence: CDR1 SGHDT, CDR2 YYEEEE. The CDR3 spans 16 residues. The CDR3 DNA sequence: TGTGCCAGCAGCTTGTTGGGACTAGCGGGAGAGAATGAGCAGTTCTTC. This sequence encodes CASSLLGLAGENEQFF.

This chain connects TRBV10-2 to TRBJ2-1; D is perhaps TRBD1 (6 bases). CDR1 and CDR2 (germline): WSHSY, SAAADI. The CDR3 runs to 14 residues. Trimming took off 6 bases at V and 5 bases at J, with 14 bases between the two ends. The CDR3 is CASRGQPTNNEQFF. In DNA form, the CDR3 reads TGCGCCAGCAGAGGACAGCCGACTAACAATGAGCAGTTCTTC.

Of note for this clonotype: This clone may be a read error of a much larger clone one base away. The chain uses TRBV29-1 and TRBJ2-1; maybe TRBD2 (6 bases). The better agreement between TRBJ2-7 and the DNA end casts doubt on the J call. The CDR3 totals 13 residues. The germline V gene encodes CDR1 SQVTM and CDR2 ANQGSEA. CDR3: CSARRSSGVEQYF. The CDR3 bases are TGCAGCGCCCGACGGTCCTCGGGGGTCGAGCAGTACTTC.

This rearrangement joins TRBV6-5 to TRBJ1-1; weak D call: TRBD1 (5 bases). Trimming shortened V by 4 bases and J by 4 bases, and 13 bases separated the two germline ends. CDR1 MNHEY and CDR2 SVGAGI come from the germline V gene. The CDR3 length is 14 residues. DNA for the CDR3: TGTGCCAGCAGTTCGGGACTCTTGGGCACTGAAGCTTTCTTT. Protein product: CASSSGLLGTEAFF.

This CDR3 reads CASSSGGTSGSRGAYF. The CDR3 bases are TGTGCCAGCAGCTCGGGAGGGACTAGCGGGAGCCGGGGGGCGTATTTT. This chain uses TRBV7-2 with TRBJ2-3; 14 nucleotides match TRBD2. The CDR3 spans 16 residues. Germline CDR1 is SGHTA and CDR2 is FQGNSA. With 4 bases clipped from V and 14 bases from J, the junction kept 14 bases outside the gene matches. Full variable domain (missing parts from reference TRBV7-2 and TRBJ2-3): GAGVSQSPSNKVTEKGKDVELRCDPISGHTALYWYRQSLGQGLEFLIYFQGNSAPDKSGLPSDRFSAERTGGSVSTLTIQRTQQEDSAVYLCASSSGGTSGSRGAYFGPGTRLTVL.

The chain carries TRBV20-1 and TRBJ2-3; D is unresolved. V lost 3 bases and J 1 base, leaving 8 bases between the germline ends. Germline V gene sequence: CDR1 DFQATT, CDR2 SNEGSKA (reference sequence). CDR3 length: 13 residues. The CDR3 DNA is TGCAGTGCTAGCGGTGTTCGCACAGATACGCAGTATTTT. Amino acids: CSASGVRTDTQYF.

This clonotype was detected once. The rearrangement joins TRBV28 to TRBJ2-3; TRBD2 matches at 10 bases. Germline V gives CDR1 MDHEN, CDR2 SYDVKM. The trim removed 4 bases at V and 4 bases at J, leaving 8 bases unmatched. The CDR3 contains 16 residues. CDR3 sequence reads: CASSSLSSGSPDTQYF. The DNA of the CDR3 is TGTGCCAGCAGTTCCCTTTCTAGCGGGAGTCCAGATACGCAGTATTTT.

The V call is TRBV4-1, the J call TRBJ2-7, with D tentatively TRBD1 or TRBD2 (6 bases each). V lost 4 bases and J 2 bases, leaving 15 bases between the germline ends. The CDR3 consists of 15 residues. The germline CDR1 and CDR2 sequences are MGHRA and YSYEKL. The CDR3 here is CASSPTGGATYEQYF. CDR3 nucleotides: TGCGCCAGCAGCCCCACCGGGGGCGCTACCTACGAGCAGTACTTC.

This clonotype was detected a few times. The chain joins TRBV24-1 to TRBJ2-3, with TRBD1 identical over 9 bases. The CDR3 runs to 14 residues. The junction had 6 bases not matched to a gene; V was cut back by 6 bases and J by 6 bases. CDR1 and CDR2 from the germline V gene are KGHDR and SFDVKD. CDR3: CATSPWTGEDTQYF. The DNA of the CDR3 is TGTGCCACCAGTCCGTGGACAGGGGAGGATACGCAGTATTTT.

The rearrangement links TRBV2 to TRBJ2-4, with TRBD2 matching 7 bases. The V gene end was trimmed by 2 bases and the J gene end by 2 bases; junction bases not matched to a gene: 6. The length of the CDR3 is 16 residues. Germline CDR1 reads SNHLY; CDR2 reads FYNNEI. Written as DNA, the CDR3 is TGTGCCAGCAGTGAAACGTGGGGGGGGACCAAAAACATTCAGTACTTC. Its translation is CASSETWGGTKNIQYF. Complete variable domain (other parts from reference TRBV2 and TRBJ2-4): EPEVTQTPSHQVTQMGQEVILRCVPISNHLYFYWYRQILGQKVEFLVSFYNNEISEKSEIFDDQFSVERPDGSNFTLKIRSTKLEDSAMYFCASSETWGGTKNIQYFGAGTRLSVL.